These 13 T cell receptor beta chains share one sample of origin, sequenced in a study of cytomegalovirus exposure and HLA in healthy donors. In the PCR, 60 Vbeta and 13 Jbeta primers were used. Data came from immunoSEQ multiplex PCR; TCRdb stores just in-frame clones and leaves some out. This sample carries around 150,000 clones, about two thirds of them seen once, and the ten largest clones take over 2%. Sample: PBMCs. These receptors all come from a middle-aged man in good health and CMV-seronegative.

This chain joins TRBV25-1 and TRBJ1-4; D remains unclear. Germline V lookup: CDR1 MGHDK, CDR2 SYGVNS. The germline V and J ends were trimmed by 3 bases and 5 bases, with 16 bases remaining between them. This CDR3 region has 16 residues. The CDR3 loop is CASSDSLIDKNEKLFF. In nucleotides, the CDR3 is TGTGCCAGCAGTGATTCCCTCATCGACAAGAATGAAAAACTGTTTTTT.

This chain connects TRBV10-3 to TRBJ2-3; maybe TRBD2 (6 bases). The germline CDR1 and CDR2 sequences are ENHRY and SYGVKD. V was shortened by 4 bases and J by 4 bases, with 15 bases between the two germline ends. The CDR3 sequence is 15 residues long. CDR3 protein: CAISGNGRAPDTQYF. Written as DNA, the CDR3 is TGTGCCATCAGTGGCAACGGGAGAGCGCCAGATACGCAGTATTTT.

Only a few counts were recorded for this clone. The CDR3 nucleotides are TGCGCCAGCAGTGGACAGGGTAGCACAGATACGCAGTATTTT. Translated: CASSGQGSTDTQYF. The V gene is TRBV10-1, the J gene TRBJ2-3; 7 bases are a match to TRBD1. The CDR3 has 14 amino acids. Trimming took 4 bases from V and 0 from J; bases not matched to a gene: 1. Germline values: CDR1 WNHNN, CDR2 SYGVQD (reference sequence).

The gene calls are TRBV7-9 and TRBJ2-1, with D perhaps matching TRBD2 (5 bases). Deletions cut 8 bases from V and 6 bases from J, with 11 bases between. This CDR3 region has 12 residues. Germline CDR1 SEHNR, CDR2 FQNEAQ (reference sequence). CDR3 sequence reads: CASPTIINEQFF. In DNA, the CDR3 is TGTGCCAGCCCGACTATTATCAATGAGCAGTTCTTC.

The chain combines TRBV29-1 with TRBJ2-1; 16 nucleotides line up with TRBD2. This CDR3 spans 12 amino acids. Trimming at V came to 7 bases and at J to 12 bases, leaving 3 bases not matched to a gene. Looked up from germline, CDR1 is SQVTM and CDR2 is ANQGSEA. The CDR3 nucleotides are TGCAGCGAGGGACTAGCGGGGGGGGCGCAGTTCTTC. Protein product: CSEGLAGGAQFF.

V usage is TRBV28 and J usage is TRBJ1-5; D not certain. CDR1 is MDHEN, CDR2 SYDVKM, per germline. The ends were cut back, 7 bases at V and 5 bases at J, with 15 bases in the middle. The CDR3 is 14 residues long. CDR3 in DNA: TGTGCCAGCACGAGCGGTACTCGAGATCAGCCCCAGCATTTT. This codes for CASTSGTRDQPQHF. The full variable domain, its missing parts supplied by reference TRBV28 and TRBJ1-5, is DVKVTQSSRYLVKRTGEKVFLECVQDMDHENMFWYRQDPGLGLRLIYFSYDVKMKEKGDIPEGYSVSREKKERFSLILESASTNQTSMYLCASTSGTRDQPQHFGDGTRLSIL.

The chain links TRBV4-2 to TRBJ1-6; D ambiguous. The CDR3 runs 14 residues. Trimming removed 4 bases at V and 5 bases at J, with 9 bases between. The germline V gene has CDR1 LGHNA and CDR2 YNFKEQ. This CDR3 is CASSPRYHNSPLHF. The CDR3 nucleotides are TGTGCCAGCAGCCCACGCTACCATAATTCACCCCTCCACTTT.

The rearrangement joins TRBV7-6 to TRBJ2-2, with a weak D call TRBD1 (7 bases). Trimming took off 5 bases at V and 6 bases at J, with 22 bases between the two ends. The CDR3 is 17 residues long. Germline V gene data show CDR1 as SGHVS and CDR2 as FNYEAQ. The CDR3 region has the DNA TGTGCCAGCAGCGGCCGACAGGGAGGTTTAGTCGCCGGGGAGCTGTTTTTT. Protein product: CASSGRQGGLVAGELFF. Filled out from reference TRBV7-6 and TRBJ2-2, the complete variable domain reads GAGVSQSPRYKVTKRGQDVALRCDPISGHVSLYWYRQALGQGPEFLTYFNYEAQQDKSGLPNDRFSAERPEGSISTLTIQRTEQRDSAMYRCASSGRQGGLVAGELFFGEGSRLTVL.

V gene TRBV10-3 combines with J gene TRBJ1-1; 8 positions agree with TRBD1. The V segment lost 6 bases and the J segment 0 bases; nucleotides outside the gene matches: 3. Germline CDR1 and CDR2: ENHRY and SYGVKD. The CDR3 length is 14 residues. The CDR3 loop reads CAISGTGMNTEAFF. The CDR3 bases are TGTGCCATCAGCGGGACAGGTATGAACACTGAAGCTTTCTTT.

V and J are TRBV9 and TRBJ1-2, with D possibly matching TRBD1 (5 bases). Trimming took 0 bases from V and 1 from J, leaving 10 bases between them. Germline V gene lookup returns CDR1 SGDLS and CDR2 YYNGEE. This CDR3 comprises 15 residues. The DNA for the CDR3 is TGTGCCAGCAGCGTAGAATCGACAGTTAACTATGGCTACACCTTC. Encoded protein: CASSVESTVNYGYTF.

This clone has just a few counts. The chain combines TRBV7-2 with TRBJ2-7, with a tentative D call TRBD2 (5 bases). V lost 1 base and J 2 bases, leaving 15 bases between the germline ends. The CDR3 covers 16 residues. Germline V gene sequence: CDR1 SGHTA, CDR2 FQGNSA. This CDR3 is CASSLVGLSGAYEQYF. Written as DNA, the CDR3 is TGTGCCAGCAGCTTAGTCGGCTTAAGCGGAGCCTACGAGCAGTACTTC.

CDR3 loop: CATSRDRATGELFF. CDR3 nucleotides: TGTGCCACCAGCAGGGACAGGGCCACCGGGGAGCTGTTTTTT. This chain uses TRBV15 with TRBJ2-2; the match to TRBD1 covers 8 bases. V trimming: 3 bases; J trimming: 4 bases; junction bases outside the gene matches: 1. Germline assignment: CDR1 LNHNV and CDR2 YYDKDF (reference sequence). The CDR3 has 14 residues. The entire variable domain, with the rest obtained from reference TRBV15 and TRBJ2-2, is as follows: DAMVIQNPRYQVTQFGKPVTLSCSQTLNHNVMYWYQQKSSQAPKLLFHYYDKDFNNEADTPDNFQSRRPNTSFCFLDIRSPGLGDTAMYLCATSRDRATGELFFGEGSRLTVL.

The chain recombines TRBV10-3 with TRBJ1-2; no firm D call. The V end was cut by 4 bases, the J end by 2 bases, with 14 bases between. The CDR3 loop spans 15 amino acids. The germline gives CDR1 ENHRY, CDR2 SYGVKD. CDR3 region: CAISALQATNYGYTF. Here the CDR3 DNA reads TGTGCCATCAGTGCTCTCCAGGCGACCAACTATGGCTACACCTTC.